These 10 T cell receptor beta chains were sequenced from one sample in a study of cytomegalovirus exposure and HLA in healthy donors. A multiplex PCR was run with 60 Vbeta primers and 13 Jbeta primers. Data came from immunoSEQ multiplex PCR; TCRdb stores just in-frame clones and leaves some out. Among approximately 120,000 clones, under 80% were seen once, and the ten largest hold 3% to 4.5%. Material: PBMCs. The receptors shown here come from a man between 40 and 49 years old in good health and CMV-seropositive.

The chain carries TRBV5-4 and TRBJ1-5; D remains ambiguous. V shed 2 bases and J shed 5 bases, with 8 bases lying between them. CDR3 length: 13 residues. The germline V gene encodes CDR1 SGHNT and CDR2 YYREEE (reference sequence). In DNA form, the CDR3 reads TGTGCCAGCAGCTTCGGGGTGGATCAGCCCCAGCATTTT. This gives the protein CASSFGVDQPQHF.

The chain carries TRBV29-1 and TRBJ2-7; 9 nucleotides match TRBD1. Losses at the gene ends were 6 bases for V and 2 bases for J; bases not matched to a gene: 8. The CDR3 covers 14 residues. CDR1 is SQVTM, CDR2 ANQGSEA, per germline. The CDR3 DNA follows: TGCAGCGTCCCGGGACAGGGAAGCCCCTACGAGCAGTACTTC. Encoded protein: CSVPGQGSPYEQYF.

V and J are TRBV5-4 and TRBJ2-3; 12 bases fit TRBD2. Germline CDR1 SGHNT, CDR2 YYREEE (reference sequence). The ends lost 1 base at V and 10 bases at J; junction bases unmatched: 7. This CDR3 contains 15 residues. Here the CDR3 reads CASSLPASGGAPQYF. CDR3 DNA: TGTGCCAGCAGCTTGCCGGCTAGCGGGGGGGCCCCGCAGTATTTT.

A remark on this clone: Mismatch with germline at one junction end may stem from a read error. V is TRBV5-6 and J is TRBJ2-3; 7 nucleotides align to TRBD1. This CDR3 contains 16 residues. CDR1 and CDR2 (germline): SGHDT, YYEEEE. The CDR3 sequence is CASSIHRGASTGTQYF. CDR3 coding DNA: TGTGCCAGCAGCATCCACAGGGGAGCGAGCACAGGTACGCAGTATTTT.

This chain connects TRBV4-1 to TRBJ2-1; 8 bases agree with TRBD2. V lost 6 bases and J lost 3; bases outside the gene matches: 7. This CDR3 contains 15 residues. Germline CDR1 reads MGHRA; CDR2 reads YSYEKL. The CDR3 here is CASSGEAGDYNEQFF. The CDR3 DNA reads as TGCGCCAGCAGTGGGGAAGCGGGGGACTACAATGAGCAGTTCTTC.

The rearrangement links TRBV6-5 to TRBJ1-5; TRBD1 agrees at 12 bases. With 6 bases clipped from V and 15 bases from J, the junction kept 12 bases outside the gene matches. This CDR3 has 14 amino acids. In germline, CDR1 is MNHEY, CDR2 SVGAGI. The CDR3 loop is CASSPGTGGPLAHF. The CDR3 nucleotides are TGTGCCAGCAGCCCCGGGACAGGGGGCCCCCTCGCGCATTTT.

The rearrangement joins TRBV29-1 to TRBJ1-2; 8 bases agree with TRBD1. Germline CDR1 SQVTM, CDR2 ANQGSEA. The CDR3 consists of 12 residues. Trimming at V came to 4 bases and at J to 6 bases, leaving 4 bases not matched to a gene. CDR3 loop: CSVGRGLDGYTF. Here the CDR3 DNA reads TGCAGCGTTGGCAGGGGGCTTGATGGCTACACCTTC.

V usage is TRBV7-3 and J usage is TRBJ2-7; the match to TRBD1 covers 7 bases. Germline V CDR1 and CDR2: SGHTA, FQGTGA. This CDR3 comprises 14 residues. V lost 5 bases to trimming and J lost 4 bases; unmatched junction nucleotides: 8. CDR3 residues: CASSPQPTGYEQYF. CDR3 DNA sequence: TGTGCCAGCAGCCCACAGCCGACAGGGTACGAGCAGTACTTC.

CDR3 region: CASSLGGLIYEQYF. CDR3 nucleotide sequence: TGTGCCAGCAGCTTGGGGGGCCTAATCTACGAGCAGTACTTC. This rearrangement joins TRBV5-6 to TRBJ2-7, with D tentatively TRBD1 (5 bases). From germline, CDR1 is SGHDT and CDR2 YYEEEE. V lost 0 bases, J lost 3 bases, and 10 bases lay in between. The CDR3 contains 14 residues.

The chain recombines TRBV7-8 with TRBJ1-5; the D gene is possibly TRBD1 (6 bases). From germline, CDR1 is SGHVS and CDR2 FQNEAQ. The CDR3 length is 12 residues. V shed 8 bases and J shed 4 bases, with 9 bases lying between them. In nucleotides, the CDR3 is TGTGCCAGCTTCCAGGGGAATCAGCCCCAGCATTTT. Its translation: CASFQGNQPQHF.